This T cell receptor beta chain was observed in a study of tumor-infiltrating lymphocytes in primary liver carcinoma. This CDR3 is 15 amino acids long. Germline V gives CDR1 MNHNS, CDR2 SASEGT. The V end was cut by 6 bases, the J end by 2 bases, with 15 bases between. Regarding this clonotype: Antigen: not known.

A primer in the constant region served to generate TCR beta cDNA from around 500 ng of total RNA. Libraries covering TCR beta were generated through three nested multiplex PCR rounds (using a slightly modified ARM-PCR). TRBV1-TRBV30 forward and Cbeta reverse primers drove the first two roughly 10-cycle rounds. Each CDR3 protein is one row after TCRdb ran MiXCR on the multiplex PCR reads. The table has 45,000 or so distinct CDR3 sequences, more than 60% seen once. Investigators took RNA and DNA out together from roughly 20-30 mg of unsorted bulk tissue. Study results and limitations: Researchers found tumor-adjacent and tumor-blood pairs overlapped less than tumor region pairs.

The sequencing input was tumor-adjacent normal liver tissue. V gene TRBV6-1 combines with J gene TRBJ2-3; the D is unclear. The origin of this receptor is a woman under 40 with primary liver carcinoma and hepatitis B virus infection. CDR3 residues: CASRVTERATDTQYF. The CDR3 DNA is TGTGCCAGCAGAGTCACAGAGAGAGCCACAGATACGCAGTATTTT.